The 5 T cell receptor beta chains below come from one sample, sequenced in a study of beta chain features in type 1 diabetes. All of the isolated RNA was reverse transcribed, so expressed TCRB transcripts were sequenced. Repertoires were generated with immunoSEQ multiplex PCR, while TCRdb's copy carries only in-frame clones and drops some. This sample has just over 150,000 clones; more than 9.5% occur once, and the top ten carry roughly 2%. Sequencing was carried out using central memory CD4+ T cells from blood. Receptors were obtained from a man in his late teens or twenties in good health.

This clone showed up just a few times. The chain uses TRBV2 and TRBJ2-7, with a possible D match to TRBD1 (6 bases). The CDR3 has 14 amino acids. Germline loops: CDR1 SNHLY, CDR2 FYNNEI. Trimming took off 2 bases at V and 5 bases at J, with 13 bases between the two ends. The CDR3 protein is CASSERGRGHEQYF. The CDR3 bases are TGTGCCAGCAGTGAAAGGGGGAGAGGGCACGAGCAGTACTTC.

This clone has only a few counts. CDR3 nucleotides: TGTGCCAGCAGCTTAAATCTCAGGGGTAAAGTCCACGAGCAGTACTTC. This gives the protein CASSLNLRGKVHEQYF. This sequence joins TRBV7-2 and TRBJ2-7; D is perhaps TRBD1 (6 bases). The CDR3 extends over 16 amino acids. Looked up from germline, CDR1 is SGHTA and CDR2 is FQGNSA. V lost 2 bases to trimming and J lost 5 bases, with 19 bases between them.

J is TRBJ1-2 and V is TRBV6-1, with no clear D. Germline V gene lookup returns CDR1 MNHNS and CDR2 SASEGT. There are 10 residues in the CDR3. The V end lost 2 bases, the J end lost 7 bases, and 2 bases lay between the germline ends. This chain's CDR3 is CASSEPGYTF. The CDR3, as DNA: TGTGCCAGCAGTGAACCTGGCTACACCTTC.

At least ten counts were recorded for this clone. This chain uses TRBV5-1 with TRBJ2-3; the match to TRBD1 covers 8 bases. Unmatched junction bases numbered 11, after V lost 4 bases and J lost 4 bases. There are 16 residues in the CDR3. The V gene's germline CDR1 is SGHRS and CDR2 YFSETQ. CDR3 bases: TGCGCCAGCAGCACAGGGGGGCTTTATGACTCAGATACGCAGTATTTT. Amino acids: CASSTGGLYDSDTQYF.

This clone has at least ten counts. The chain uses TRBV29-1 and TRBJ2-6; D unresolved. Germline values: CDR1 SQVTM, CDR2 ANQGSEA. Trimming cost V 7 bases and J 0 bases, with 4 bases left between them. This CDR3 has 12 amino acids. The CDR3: CSAVSGANVLTF. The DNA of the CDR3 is TGCAGCGCGGTCTCTGGGGCCAACGTCCTGACTTTC.